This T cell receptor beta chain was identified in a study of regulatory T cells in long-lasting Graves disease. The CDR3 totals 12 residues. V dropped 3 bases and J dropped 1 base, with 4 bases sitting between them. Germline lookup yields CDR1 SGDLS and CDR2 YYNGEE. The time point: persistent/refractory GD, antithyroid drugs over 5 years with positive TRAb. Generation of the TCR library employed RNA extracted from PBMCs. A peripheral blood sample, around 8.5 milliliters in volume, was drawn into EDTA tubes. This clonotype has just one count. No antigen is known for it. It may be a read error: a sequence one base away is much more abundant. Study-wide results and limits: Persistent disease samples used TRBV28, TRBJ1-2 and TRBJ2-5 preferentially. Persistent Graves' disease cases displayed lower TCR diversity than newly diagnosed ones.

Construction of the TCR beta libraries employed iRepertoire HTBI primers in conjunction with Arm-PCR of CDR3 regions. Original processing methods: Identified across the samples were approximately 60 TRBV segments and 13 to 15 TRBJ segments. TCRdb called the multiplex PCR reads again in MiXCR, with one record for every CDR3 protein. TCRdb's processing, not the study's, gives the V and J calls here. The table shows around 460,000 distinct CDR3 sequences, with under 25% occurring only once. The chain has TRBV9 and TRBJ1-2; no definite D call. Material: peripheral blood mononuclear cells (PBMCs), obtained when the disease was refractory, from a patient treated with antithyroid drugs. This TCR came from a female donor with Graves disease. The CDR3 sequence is CASSDGNYGYTF. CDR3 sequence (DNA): TGTGCCAGCAGCGACGGTAACTATGGCTACACCTTC.